This is a list of T cell receptor beta chains from one sample in a study of control samples from healthy donors and cancer patients. Sequenced by immunoSEQ multiplex PCR; TCRdb stores in-frame clones only, minus some. The sample holds around 99,000 clones; 90% are singletons and the top ten take more than 3.5%. The sequenced sample was blood. All receptors derive from a human donor in good health. The donor label of this sample is uncertain. CDR3s leave out the opening cysteine and the closing phenylalanine or tryptophan.

>TRBV24-1|TRBJ1-2
ATSGGGTTGYT
>TRBV12-3/TRBV12-4|TRBJ1-1
ASSLLATTEAF
>TRBV5-1|TRBJ2-3
ASSFSRGKDTQY
>TRBV28|TRBJ2-2
ASSLRGTGTGELF
>TRBV2|TRBJ1-4
ASSGRETNRNEKLF
>TRBV3-1/TRBV3-2|TRBJ2-1
ASSFLSRGGKRNEQF
>TRBV3-1/TRBV3-2|TRBJ2-1
ASSQGGTVYNEQF
>TRBV7-8|TRBJ2-6
ASGHPGTGNSGANVLT
>TRBV6-4|TRBJ2-1
ASSDKGDTHNEQF
>TRBV6-2/TRBV6-3|TRBJ2-7
ASSYSSLRGAPYEQY
>TRBV7-9|TRBJ1-1
ASSFQGGGLEAF
>TRBV5-8|TRBJ1-1
ASSLRGEAF
>TRBV19|TRBJ1-1
ASRKRTQGGATEAF
>TRBV7-8|TRBJ2-3
ASSRGGVRTDTQY
>TRBV28|TRBJ1-2
ASSLGGIDGYT
>TRBV6-5|TRBJ2-3
ASHLDWSTDTQY
>TRBV6-5|TRBJ1-1
ASSYSRQNTEAF
>TRBV9|TRBJ2-3
ASSVALGRPADTQY
>TRBV5-6|TRBJ2-1
ASSQFSGNEQF
>TRBV12-3/TRBV12-4|TRBJ1-5
ASTGQGNQPQH
>TRBV28|TRBJ1-4
ASSLEGGFFSNEKLF
>TRBV6-5|TRBJ1-2
AGTGGYGYT
>TRBV2|TRBJ1-1
ASSEQGRTEAF
>TRBV7-9|TRBJ1-1
ASSLGHGPDTEAF
>TRBV12-5|TRBJ2-1
ASGSRAGVLINEQF
>TRBV30|TRBJ2-1
ASNRDRVGEQF
>TRBV21-1|TRBJ2-3
ASSNLAGDLWDTQY
>TRBV6-5|TRBJ2-3
ASRRLAGGPDTQY
>TRBV5-4|TRBJ1-2
ASSGGAHNYGYT
>TRBV10-3|TRBJ1-5
AISEGSAQH
>TRBV24-1|TRBJ1-2
ATSSYGYGYT
>TRBV6-6|TRBJ1-2
ASSKTLTGHYGYT
>TRBV5-6|TRBJ2-3
ASSSFSTDTQY
>TRBV4-1|TRBJ1-6
ASSQGTGDSPLH
>TRBV5-1|TRBJ2-2
ASSLSSRSGGPTGELF
>TRBV20-1|TRBJ1-2
SASLTVKGGYT
>TRBV5-4|TRBJ2-5
ASSLPSIQETQY
>TRBV5-1|TRBJ2-3
ASSLVTGSDTQY
>TRBV28|TRBJ1-2
AIEQIAAGGYT
>TRBV7-2|TRBJ1-3
ASSLFSGTDSGNTIY
>TRBV7-9|TRBJ2-1
ASSPSGAPYNEQF
>TRBV4-2|TRBJ2-7
ASSQGQGRHEQY
>TRBV6-5|TRBJ1-5
ASRLTSGNQPQH
>TRBV4-2|TRBJ1-5
ASSQDPDPNRPQH
>TRBV3-1/TRBV3-2|TRBJ2-6
ASSPGYSGANVLT
>TRBV5-8|TRBJ2-5
ASSLVQAQGGTQY
>TRBV6-4|TRBJ2-3
ASSGDSSTDTQY
>TRBV5-8|TRBJ1-5
ASSLMVDTYSNQPQH